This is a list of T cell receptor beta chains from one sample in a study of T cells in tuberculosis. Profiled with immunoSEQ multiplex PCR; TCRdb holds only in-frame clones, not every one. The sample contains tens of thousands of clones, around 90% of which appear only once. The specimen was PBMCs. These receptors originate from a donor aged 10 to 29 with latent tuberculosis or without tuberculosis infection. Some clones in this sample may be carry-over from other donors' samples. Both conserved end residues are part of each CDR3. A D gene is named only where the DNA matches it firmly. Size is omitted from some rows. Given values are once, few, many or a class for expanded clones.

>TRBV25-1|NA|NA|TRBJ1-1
TGTGCCAGCAGTGATCGGGGAGGGGGGACTGAAGCTTTCTTT
CASSDRGGGTEAFF
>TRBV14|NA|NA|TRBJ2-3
TGTGCCAGCAGCCAATCGGGGTACACAGATACGCAGTATTTT
CASSQSGYTDTQYF
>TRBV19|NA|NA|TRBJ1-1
TGTGCCAGTAGTATACGGTCCGACACTGAAGCTTTCTTT
CASSIRSDTEAFF
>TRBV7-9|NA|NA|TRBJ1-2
TGTGCCAGCAGCTTAGCTTTTGGGGCACACATCTATGGCTACACCTTC
CASSLAFGAHIYGYTF
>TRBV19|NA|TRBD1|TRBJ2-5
TGTGCCAGTAGTCAGTTTGGGCAGGGGGTTCGAGAGACCCAGTACTTC
CASSQFGQGVRETQYF
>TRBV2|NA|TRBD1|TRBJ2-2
TGTGCCAGCCTGGGACAGGGGAACACCGGGGAGCTGTTTTTT
CASLGQGNTGELFF
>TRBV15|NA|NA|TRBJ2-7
TGTGCCACCAGCAGAGGACCCACCGGGACACCGGACTTC
CATSRGPTGTPDF
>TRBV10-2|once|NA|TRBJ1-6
TGCGCCAGCAGTGAGATTGCGTTCTCCTATAATTCACCCCTCCACTTT
CASSEIAFSYNSPLHF
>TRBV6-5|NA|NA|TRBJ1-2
TGTGCCAGCAGGCGTAATGAACAGGTTAACTATGGCTACACCTTC
CASRRNEQVNYGYTF
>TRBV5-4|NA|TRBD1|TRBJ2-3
TGTGCCAGCAGCTTGGAAGGGACAGTCACAGATACGCAGTATTTT
CASSLEGTVTDTQYF
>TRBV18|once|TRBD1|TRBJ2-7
TGTGCCAGCTCACCACTGGGGACAGGGGAGTACGAGCAGTACTTC
CASSPLGTGEYEQYF
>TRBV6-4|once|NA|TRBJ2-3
TGTGCCAGCCCCCGGAGGGCCACAGATACGCAGTATTTT
CASPRRATDTQYF
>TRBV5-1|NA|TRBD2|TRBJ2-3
TGCGCCAGCGGACTAGCGGGGAACACAGATACGCAGTATTTT
CASGLAGNTDTQYF
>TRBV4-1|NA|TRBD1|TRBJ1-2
TGCGCCAGCAGCCAAGAAGGGCAGGGGGCCACTAACTATGGCTACACCTTC
CASSQEGQGATNYGYTF
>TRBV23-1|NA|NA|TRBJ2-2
TGCGCCACCGTGACAGCATGCAAATGTGGCGGGGAGCTGTTTTTT
CATVTACKCGGELFF
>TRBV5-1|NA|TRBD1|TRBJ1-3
TGCGCCAGCAGCGTGACAGGGTTTAGCTCTGGAAACACCATATATTTT
CASSVTGFSSGNTIYF